A single sample gave rise to the 19 T cell receptor beta chains below, sequenced in a study of cytomegalovirus exposure and HLA in healthy donors. The PCR ran on 60 Vbeta and 13 Jbeta primers. The table came from immunoSEQ multiplex PCR; TCRdb's copy has only in-frame clones and leaves some out. This table has roughly 150,000 clones, about 84% appearing once. Sequencing used PBMCs. The receptors here all came from a woman in her thirties or forties in good health and CMV-seropositive.

V gene TRBV25-1 combines with J gene TRBJ2-1; TRBD2 matches 8 bases. Germline CDR1 reads MGHDK; CDR2 reads SYGVNS. The CDR3 is 17 amino acids. V shed 3 bases and J 5 bases; nucleotides not matched to a gene: 12. This CDR3 reads CASSEGPGGEGDNEQFF. Here the CDR3 DNA reads TGTGCCAGCAGTGAGGGTCCGGGAGGGGAGGGGGACAATGAGCAGTTCTTC.

The chain is built from TRBV11-3 and TRBJ2-3; 9 bases map to TRBD1. The V segment lost 1 base and the J segment 5 bases; nucleotides outside the gene matches: 4. The CDR3 length is 15 residues. CDR1 and CDR2 (germline): SGHNT, YENEEA. CDR3 sequence reads: CASSLGGTGKDTQYF. The CDR3 DNA is TGTGCCAGCAGCTTAGGAGGGACAGGGAAAGATACGCAGTATTTT.

V is TRBV18 and J is TRBJ1-2; D is ambiguous. V was clipped by 2 bases and J by 4 bases, with 11 bases between them. CDR3 size: 14 residues. Germline loops: CDR1 KGHSH, CDR2 LQKENI. The CDR3 nucleotides read TGTGCCAGCTCACCAGAGCAGACTCCCTATGGCTACACCTTC. Encoded protein: CASSPEQTPYGYTF.

A remark on this clone: Compared with germline, one end of the junction differs, possibly owing to a read error. The gene calls are TRBV6-1 and TRBJ1-2; the D is unclear. The CDR3 is made up of 12 amino acids. CDR1 and CDR2 (germline): MNHNS, SASEGT. As DNA, the CDR3 is TGTGCCAGCAGCGAAGCTCTCTATGGCTACACCTTC. Translated, it gives CASSEALYGYTF.

This chain uses TRBV29-1 with TRBJ2-5; the D gene is possibly TRBD2 (5 bases). Trimming took 4 bases from V and 9 from J, leaving 21 bases between them. In germline, CDR1 is SQVTM, CDR2 ANQGSEA. There are 14 residues in the CDR3. The CDR3 reads CSVVMSAPGSAQYF. In DNA form, the CDR3 reads TGCAGCGTTGTTATGTCAGCCCCGGGGAGTGCCCAGTACTTC.

This clone came up a few times. As DNA, the CDR3 is TGTGCCAGCAGCTTCGGGGTCAACTACGAGCAGTACTTC. Residues: CASSFGVNYEQYF. The chain is built from TRBV7-9 and TRBJ2-7; tentative D call: TRBD2 (5 bases). The V end lost 3 bases, the J end lost 3 bases, and 9 bases lay between the germline ends. Germline loops: CDR1 SEHNR, CDR2 FQNEAQ (reference sequence). The length of the CDR3 is 13 residues.

The chain joins TRBV19 to TRBJ2-7, with D possibly being TRBD1 (11 bases). Germline-derived CDR1 and CDR2 are LNHDA and SQIVND (reference sequence). The CDR3 covers 16 residues. Trimming removed 10 bases from V and 3 bases from J, with 25 bases in between. The CDR3 DNA follows: TGTGCCACGACGGACAGGGGGCCTAGCGGGAGCTACGAGCAGTACTTC. This codes for CATTDRGPSGSYEQYF.

V usage is TRBV11-1 and J usage is TRBJ2-7; perhaps TRBD1 as D (6 bases). CDR3 length equals 15 residues. The V gene lost 5 bases and the J gene lost 2 bases, with 16 bases spanning the gap. Germline V CDR1 and CDR2: SGHAT, FQDESV (reference sequence). DNA for the CDR3: TGTGCCAGCAGCCCCTCTACGGCAGGGGCCTACGAGCAGTACTTC. Translating gives CASSPSTAGAYEQYF.

V is TRBV11-1 and J is TRBJ1-1; TRBD1 matches 10 bases. There are 15 residues in the CDR3. Germline V lookup: CDR1 SGHAT, CDR2 FQDESV (reference sequence). V shed 3 bases and J 7 bases; nucleotides not matched to a gene: 8. The CDR3, as DNA: TGTGCCAGCAGCTTTCCGGACAGGGGGGGGGTTGAAGCTTTCTTT. Translation gives CASSFPDRGGVEAFF.

The rearrangement joins TRBV6-5 to TRBJ1-2; D is perhaps TRBD1 (6 bases). The V and J ends lost 5 bases and 3 bases respectively, with 10 bases between them. The CDR3 runs to 13 residues. Germline V CDR1 and CDR2: MNHEY, SVGAGI. Here the CDR3 DNA reads TGTGCCAGCAGTGAGGGGGGGGACTATGGCTACACCTTC. This encodes CASSEGGDYGYTF.

The chain links TRBV6-6 to TRBJ2-2; 12 nucleotides line up with TRBD2. After removal of 6 bases from V and 7 bases from J, the junction contained 0 bases not matched to a gene. This CDR3 contains 13 residues. Germline assignment: CDR1 MNHNY and CDR2 SVGAGI (reference sequence). CDR3 in DNA: TGTGCCAGCAGGGGACTAGCGGGCGGGGAGCTGTTTTTT. Protein sequence: CASRGLAGGELFF.

This chain uses TRBV28 with TRBJ1-5; TRBD1 agrees at 10 bases. The V gene's germline CDR1 is MDHEN and CDR2 SYDVKM. V gave up 2 bases and J gave up 4 bases; unmatched junction bases: 5. The CDR3 is made up of 16 amino acids. The CDR3 sequence: CASSLRQGARNQPQHF. In nucleotides, the CDR3 is TGTGCCAGCAGTTTACGACAGGGGGCACGAAATCAGCCCCAGCATTTT.

CDR3 nucleotides: TGCGCCAGCAGCAGGGGGGGACTAGCGGCCGTCTACAATGAGCAGTTCTTC. Translated, it gives CASSRGGLAAVYNEQFF. V is TRBV5-1 and J is TRBJ2-1; 11 nucleotides align to TRBD2. This CDR3 has 17 residues. Trimming removed 4 bases from V and 3 bases from J; junction bases left unmatched: 9. Germline V gene data show CDR1 as SGHRS and CDR2 as YFSETQ. The whole variable domain, remainder taken from reference TRBV5-1 and TRBJ2-1, is KAGVTQTPRYLIKTRGQQVTLSCSPISGHRSVSWYQQTPGQGLQFLFEYFSETQRNKGNFPGRFSGRQFSNSRSEMNVSTLELGDSALYLCASSRGGLAAVYNEQFFGPGTRLTVL.

The rearrangement joins TRBV7-9 to TRBJ1-2; weak D call: TRBD1 (6 bases). The CDR3 contains 15 residues. The V gene's germline CDR1 is SEHNR and CDR2 FQNEAQ (reference sequence). With 4 bases removed from V and 4 bases from J, the gap between germline ends came to 16 bases. CDR3 in amino acids: CASSSYDRTSYGYTF. CDR3 DNA: TGTGCCAGCAGCTCCTACGACAGGACTAGCTATGGCTACACCTTC.

The chain recombines TRBV10-3 with TRBJ1-2; 12 nucleotides match TRBD1. The V segment lost 6 bases and the J segment 7 bases; nucleotides outside the gene matches: 6. CDR3 length equals 14 residues. Looked up from germline, CDR1 is ENHRY and CDR2 is SYGVKD. CDR3 coding DNA: TGTGCCATCAGGGAAAGGGACAGGGGGCTTGGCTACACCTTC. Translating it yields CAIRERDRGLGYTF.

This clone was found once. The chain couples TRBV13 to TRBJ2-1, with 13 bases matching TRBD2. The junction had 1 base not matched to a gene; V was cut back by 3 bases and J by 2 bases. The CDR3 covers 16 residues. From germline, CDR1 is PRHDT and CDR2 FYEKMQ (reference sequence). The DNA of the CDR3 is TGTGCCAGCAGCTTGGGACTAGCGGGACCCTACAATGAGCAGTTCTTC. Translating it yields CASSLGLAGPYNEQFF.

The chain joins TRBV11-2 to TRBJ2-5; D is possibly TRBD1 (6 bases). The germline gives CDR1 SGHAT, CDR2 FQNNGV. V lost 2 bases, J lost 6 bases, and 10 bases lay in between. The CDR3 has 13 residues. The CDR3 here is CASSLNRVQTQYF. In nucleotides, the CDR3 is TGTGCCAGCAGCTTAAACAGGGTGCAGACCCAGTACTTC.

The chain is built from TRBV30 and TRBJ2-5, with D possibly TRBD1 on 5 matching bases. Trimming took 2 bases from V and 5 from J, leaving 12 bases between them. The germline V gene encodes CDR1 GTSNPN and CDR2 SVGIG (reference sequence). This CDR3 spans 13 amino acids. The CDR3 region is CAWSHAGWETQYF. In nucleotides, the CDR3 is TGTGCCTGGAGTCATGCAGGGTGGGAGACCCAGTACTTC.

Concerning this clone: The sample holds other DNA sequences that translate to the same CDR3. The chain couples TRBV19 to TRBJ2-5; TRBD2 might be the D (5 bases). The CDR3 has 13 residues. Trimming stripped 0 bases from V and 5 bases from J, with 7 bases between. Germline CDR1 is LNHDA and CDR2 is SQIVND (reference sequence). CDR3 bases: TGTGCCAGTAGTATAGACGGGGAGGAGACCCAGTACTTC. It codes for CASSIDGEETQYF.